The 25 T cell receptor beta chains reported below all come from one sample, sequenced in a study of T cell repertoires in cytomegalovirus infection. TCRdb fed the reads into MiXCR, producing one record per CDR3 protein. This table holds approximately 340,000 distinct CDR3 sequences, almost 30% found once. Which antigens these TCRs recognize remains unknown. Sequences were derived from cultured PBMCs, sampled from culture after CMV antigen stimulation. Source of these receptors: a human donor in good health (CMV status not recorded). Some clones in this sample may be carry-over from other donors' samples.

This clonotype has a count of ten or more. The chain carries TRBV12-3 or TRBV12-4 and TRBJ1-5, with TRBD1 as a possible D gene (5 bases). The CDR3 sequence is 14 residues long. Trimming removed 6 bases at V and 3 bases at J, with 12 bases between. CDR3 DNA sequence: TGTGCCAGCAGATTTGACAGCTTCAATCAGCCCCAGCATTTT. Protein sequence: CASRFDSFNQPQHF.

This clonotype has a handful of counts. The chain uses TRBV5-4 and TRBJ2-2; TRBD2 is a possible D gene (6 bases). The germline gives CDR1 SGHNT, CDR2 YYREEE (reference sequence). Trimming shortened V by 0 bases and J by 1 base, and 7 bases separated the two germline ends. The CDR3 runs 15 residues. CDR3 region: CASSLASVNTGELFF. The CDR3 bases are TGTGCCAGCAGCTTGGCTAGCGTGAACACCGGGGAGCTGTTTTTT. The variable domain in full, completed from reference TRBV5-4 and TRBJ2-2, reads ETGVTQSPTHLIKTRGQQVTLRCSSQSGHNTVSWYQQALGQGPQFIFQYYREEENGRGNFPPRFSGLQFPNYSSELNVNALELDDSALYLCASSLASVNTGELFFGEGSRLTVL.

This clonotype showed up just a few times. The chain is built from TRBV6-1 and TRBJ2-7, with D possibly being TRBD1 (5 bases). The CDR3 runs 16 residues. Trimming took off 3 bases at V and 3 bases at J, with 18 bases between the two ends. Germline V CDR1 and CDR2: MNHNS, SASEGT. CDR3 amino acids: CASSDRVVEAIYEQYF. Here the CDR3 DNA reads TGTGCCAGCAGTGACAGGGTGGTAGAGGCGATCTACGAGCAGTACTTC.

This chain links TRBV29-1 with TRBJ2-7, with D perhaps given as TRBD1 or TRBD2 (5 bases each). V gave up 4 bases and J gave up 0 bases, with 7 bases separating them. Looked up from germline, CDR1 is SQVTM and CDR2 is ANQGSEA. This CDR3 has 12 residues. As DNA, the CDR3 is TGCAGCGTTGGGGACCACTCCTACGAGCAGTACTTC. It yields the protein CSVGDHSYEQYF.

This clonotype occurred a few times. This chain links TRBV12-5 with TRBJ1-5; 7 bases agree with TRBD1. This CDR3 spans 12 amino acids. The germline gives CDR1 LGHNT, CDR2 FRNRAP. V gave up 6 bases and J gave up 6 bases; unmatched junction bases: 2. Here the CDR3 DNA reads TGTGCTAGTGGCACAGGGGCTCAGCCCCAGCATTTT. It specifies CASGTGAQPQHF.

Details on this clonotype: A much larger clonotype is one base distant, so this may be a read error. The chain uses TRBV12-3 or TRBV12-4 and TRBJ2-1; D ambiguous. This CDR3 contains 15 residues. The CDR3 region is CASSPLWSSYNDQFF. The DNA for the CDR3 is TGTGCCAGCAGCCCTCTTTGGAGCTCCTACAATGATCAGTTCTTC.

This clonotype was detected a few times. The CDR3 DNA reads as TGTGCCAGCAGCTTTTCCCTCAGAGGCCAAGCTAACTATGGCTACACCTTC. Residues: CASSFSLRGQANYGYTF. The chain joins TRBV11-2 to TRBJ1-2; D gene unclear. This CDR3 comprises 17 residues. V was shortened by 3 bases and J by 0 bases, with 17 bases between the two germline ends. Germline-derived CDR1 and CDR2 are SGHAT and FQNNGV.

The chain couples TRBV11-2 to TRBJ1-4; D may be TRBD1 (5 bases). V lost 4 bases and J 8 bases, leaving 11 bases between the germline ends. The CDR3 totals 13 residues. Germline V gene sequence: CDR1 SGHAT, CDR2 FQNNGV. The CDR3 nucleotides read TGTGCCAGCAGCTCAGATCGGGGGGAAAAACTGTTTTTT. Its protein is CASSSDRGEKLFF. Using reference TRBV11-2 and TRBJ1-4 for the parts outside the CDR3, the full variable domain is EAGVAQSPRYKIIEKRQSVAFWCNPISGHATLYWYQQILGQGPKLLIQFQNNGVVDDSQLPKDRFSAERLKGVDSTLKIQPAKLEDSAVYLCASSSDRGEKLFFGSGTQLSVL.

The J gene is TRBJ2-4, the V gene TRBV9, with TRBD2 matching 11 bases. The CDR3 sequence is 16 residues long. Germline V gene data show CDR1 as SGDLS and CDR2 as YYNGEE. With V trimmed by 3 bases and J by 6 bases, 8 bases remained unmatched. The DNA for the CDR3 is TGTGCCAGCAGCGGCCCCCTTCTAGCGGGGGGAAACATTCAGTACTTC. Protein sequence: CASSGPLLAGGNIQYF.

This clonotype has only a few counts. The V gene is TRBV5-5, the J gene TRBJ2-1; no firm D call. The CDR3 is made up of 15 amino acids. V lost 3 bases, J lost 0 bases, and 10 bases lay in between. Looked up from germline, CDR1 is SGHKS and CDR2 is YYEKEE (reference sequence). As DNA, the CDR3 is TGTGCCAGCAGCTCACCCTTGAGCTCCTACAATGAGCAGTTCTTC. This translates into CASSSPLSSYNEQFF.

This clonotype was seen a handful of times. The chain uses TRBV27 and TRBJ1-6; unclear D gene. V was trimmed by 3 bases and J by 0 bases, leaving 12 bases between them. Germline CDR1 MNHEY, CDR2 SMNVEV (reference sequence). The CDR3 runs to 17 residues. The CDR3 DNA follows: TGTGCCAGCAGTTTTGGGATAGAGAGCTCCTATAATTCACCCCTCCACTTT. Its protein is CASSFGIESSYNSPLHF.

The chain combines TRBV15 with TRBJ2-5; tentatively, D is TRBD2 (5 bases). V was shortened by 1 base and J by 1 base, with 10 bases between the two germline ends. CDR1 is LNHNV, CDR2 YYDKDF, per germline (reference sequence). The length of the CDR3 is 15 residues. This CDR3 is CATSRAGLGQETQYF. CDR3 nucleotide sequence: TGTGCCACCAGCAGAGCGGGGTTGGGCCAAGAGACCCAGTACTTC. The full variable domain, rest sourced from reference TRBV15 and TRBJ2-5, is DAMVIQNPRYQVTQFGKPVTLSCSQTLNHNVMYWYQQKSSQAPKLLFHYYDKDFNNEADTPDNFQSRRPNTSFCFLDIRSPGLGDTAMYLCATSRAGLGQETQYFGPGTRLLVL.

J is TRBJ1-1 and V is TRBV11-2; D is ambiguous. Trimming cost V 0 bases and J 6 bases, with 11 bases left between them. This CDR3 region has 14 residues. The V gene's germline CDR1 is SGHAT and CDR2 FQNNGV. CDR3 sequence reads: CASSLEWYVAEAFF. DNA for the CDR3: TGTGCCAGCAGCTTAGAGTGGTACGTCGCTGAAGCTTTCTTT.

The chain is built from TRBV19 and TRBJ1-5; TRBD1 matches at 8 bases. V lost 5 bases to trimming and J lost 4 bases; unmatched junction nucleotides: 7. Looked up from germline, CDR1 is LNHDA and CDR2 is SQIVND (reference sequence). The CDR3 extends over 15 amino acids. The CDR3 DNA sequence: TGTGCCAGTAGTGAATTCACAGGGGGAAATCAGCCCCAGCATTTT. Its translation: CASSEFTGGNQPQHF.

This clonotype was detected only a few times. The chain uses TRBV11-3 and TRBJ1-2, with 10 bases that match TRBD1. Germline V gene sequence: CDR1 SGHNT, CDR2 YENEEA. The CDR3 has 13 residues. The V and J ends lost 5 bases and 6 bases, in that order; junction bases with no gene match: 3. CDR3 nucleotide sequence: TGTGCCAGCAGCCGCGGACAGGGGGATGGCTACACCTTC. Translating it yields CASSRGQGDGYTF.

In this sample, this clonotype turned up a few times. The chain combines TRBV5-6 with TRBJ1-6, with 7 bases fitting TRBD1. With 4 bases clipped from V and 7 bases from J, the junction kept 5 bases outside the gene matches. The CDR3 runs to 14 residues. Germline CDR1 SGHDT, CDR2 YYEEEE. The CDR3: CASSPGQKNSPLHF. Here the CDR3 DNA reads TGTGCCAGCAGCCCGGGACAGAAGAATTCACCCCTCCACTTT.

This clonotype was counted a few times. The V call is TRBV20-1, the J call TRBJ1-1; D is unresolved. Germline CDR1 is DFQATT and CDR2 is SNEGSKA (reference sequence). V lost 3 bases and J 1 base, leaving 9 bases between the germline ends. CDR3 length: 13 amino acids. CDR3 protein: CSARKQPNTEAFF. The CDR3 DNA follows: TGCAGTGCTAGGAAGCAGCCGAACACTGAAGCTTTCTTT.

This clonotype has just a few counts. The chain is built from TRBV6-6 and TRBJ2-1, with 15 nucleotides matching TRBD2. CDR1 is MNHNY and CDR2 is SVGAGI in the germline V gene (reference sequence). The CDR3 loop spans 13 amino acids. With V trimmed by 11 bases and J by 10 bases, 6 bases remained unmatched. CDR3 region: CAARTSGRGEQFF. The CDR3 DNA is TGTGCCGCTAGGACTAGCGGGAGGGGGGAGCAGTTCTTC.

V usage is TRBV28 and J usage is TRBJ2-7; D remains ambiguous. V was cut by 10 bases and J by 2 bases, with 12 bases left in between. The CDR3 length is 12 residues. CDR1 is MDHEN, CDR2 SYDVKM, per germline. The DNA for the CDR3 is TGTGCCATCGGACGGATTCCCTACGAGCAGTACTTC. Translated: CAIGRIPYEQYF.

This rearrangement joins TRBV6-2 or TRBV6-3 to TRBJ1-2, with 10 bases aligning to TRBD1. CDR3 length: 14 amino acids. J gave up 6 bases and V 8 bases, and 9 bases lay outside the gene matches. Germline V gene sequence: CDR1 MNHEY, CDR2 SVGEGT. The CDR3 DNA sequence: TGTGCCAGCTTGGAAAGACAGGGGGCGAATGGCTACACCTTC. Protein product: CASLERQGANGYTF.

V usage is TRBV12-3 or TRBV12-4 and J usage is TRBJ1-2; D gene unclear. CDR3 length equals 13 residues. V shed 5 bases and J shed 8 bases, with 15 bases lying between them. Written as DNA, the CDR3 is TGTGCCAGCAGTGTGGCGACTTGGGAAGGCTACACCTTC. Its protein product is CASSVATWEGYTF.

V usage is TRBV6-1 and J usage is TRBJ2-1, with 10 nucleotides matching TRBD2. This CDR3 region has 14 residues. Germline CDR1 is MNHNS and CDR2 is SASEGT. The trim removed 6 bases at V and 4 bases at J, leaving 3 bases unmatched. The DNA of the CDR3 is TGTGCCAGCAGCCGGACTAGCGGATACAATGAGCAGTTCTTC. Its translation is CASSRTSGYNEQFF.

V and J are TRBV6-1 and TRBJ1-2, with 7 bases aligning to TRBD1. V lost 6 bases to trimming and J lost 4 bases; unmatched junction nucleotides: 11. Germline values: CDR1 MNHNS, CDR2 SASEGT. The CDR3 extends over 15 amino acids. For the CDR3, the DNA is TGTGCCAGCAGATCCCCAGGGGGTAGTACCTATGGCTACACCTTC. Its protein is CASRSPGGSTYGYTF.

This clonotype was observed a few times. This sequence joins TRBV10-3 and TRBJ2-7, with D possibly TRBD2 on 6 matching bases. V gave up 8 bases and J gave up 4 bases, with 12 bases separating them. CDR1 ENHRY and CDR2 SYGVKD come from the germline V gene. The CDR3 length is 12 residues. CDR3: CAIGGKIYEQYF. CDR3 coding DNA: TGTGCCATCGGGGGGAAAATTTACGAGCAGTACTTC.

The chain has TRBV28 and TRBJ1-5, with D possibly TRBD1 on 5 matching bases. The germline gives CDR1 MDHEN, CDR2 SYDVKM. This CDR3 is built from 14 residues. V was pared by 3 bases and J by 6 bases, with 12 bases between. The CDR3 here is CASSLIQGSQPQHF. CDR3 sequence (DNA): TGTGCCAGCAGTTTGATCCAGGGTTCTCAGCCCCAGCATTTT.